The source of this T cell receptor beta chain is a study of neurological immune-mediated disorders. General study findings and limits: The expanded clones of different subjects shared no CDR3 amino acid sequences (suggesting private repertoires in all groups). It was HTLV-1-associated myelopathy that showed the most TCR clonal expansion, while multiple sclerosis showed the least, falling below healthy controls.

V was cut by 4 bases and J by 0 bases, with 10 bases left in between. Germline V gene data show CDR1 as SQVTM and CDR2 as ANQGSEA. CDR3 length: 14 amino acids. With 10-nucleotide random UMIs included, cDNA was synthesized by 5'RACE. TCRdb processed the 5' RACE reads anew with MiXCR; each CDR3 protein has one entry. The table has roughly 50,000 distinct CDR3 sequences, 16% seen once. The table lists this clonotype with many counts. The antigen is unknown. The gene calls are TRBV29-1 and TRBJ1-3, with D unclear. Specimen: PBMCs. This clonotype was sampled from a man between 60 and 70 years old in good health. In DNA form, the CDR3 reads TGCAGCGTTGTGGTCCCTCGCTCTGGAAACACCATATATTTT. Amino acid sequence: CSVVVPRSGNTIYF.